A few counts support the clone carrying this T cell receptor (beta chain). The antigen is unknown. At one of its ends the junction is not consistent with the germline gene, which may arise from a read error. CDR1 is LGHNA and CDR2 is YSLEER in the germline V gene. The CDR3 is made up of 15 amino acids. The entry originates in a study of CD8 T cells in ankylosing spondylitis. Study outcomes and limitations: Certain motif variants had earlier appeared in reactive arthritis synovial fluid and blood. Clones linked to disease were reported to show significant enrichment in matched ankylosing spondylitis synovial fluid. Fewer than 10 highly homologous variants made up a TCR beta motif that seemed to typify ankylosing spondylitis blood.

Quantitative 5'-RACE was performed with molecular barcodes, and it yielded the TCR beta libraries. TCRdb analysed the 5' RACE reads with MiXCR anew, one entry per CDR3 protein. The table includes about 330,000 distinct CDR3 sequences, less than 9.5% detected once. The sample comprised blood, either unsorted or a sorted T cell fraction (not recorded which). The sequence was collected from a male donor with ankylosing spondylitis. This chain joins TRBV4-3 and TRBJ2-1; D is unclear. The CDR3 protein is CASSQDLATRASWVF. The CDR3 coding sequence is TGCGCCAGCAGCCAAGATCTTGCCACCAGAGCGTCTTGGGTGTTC.